This TCR beta chain emerged from a study of identical twins. The study's findings and limits: Instead of following the same donors, the conclusions were based on cross-sectional statistical analysis.

A universal primer site arose from template switching, and cDNA bore unique molecular identifiers. TCRdb used MiXCR to reprocess the 5' RACE reads, holding one entry per CDR3 protein. The table has about 280,000 distinct CDR3 sequences, about 8.3% seen once. Comment on this clonotype: Its antigen is as yet unknown.

Each donor (without exception) was a healthy Caucasian. The data also belong to a second study, concerning yellow fever vaccine responses in identical twins.

The clonotype comes from a woman in her late teens or twenties in good health. The sample consisted of memory (CD45RO+) T cells sorted from blood.

CDR3: CASRPRPQETQYF. The CDR3 nucleotides read TGTGCCAGCCGACCCCGCCCTCAAGAGACCCAGTACTTC. V is TRBV7-9 and J is TRBJ2-5; D call uncertain. This CDR3 is built from 13 residues. Germline V gene lookup returns CDR1 SEHNR and CDR2 FQNEAQ (reference sequence). V lost 8 bases and J lost 2, with 12 bases in between.